A selection of T cell receptor beta chains follows, all from one sample in a study of cytomegalovirus exposure and HLA in healthy donors. Using immunoSEQ multiplex PCR, the repertoire was profiled, and TCRdb retains in-frame clones only, with some absent. The table has fewer than 150,000 clones, 67% seen once. The specimen was PBMCs. These receptor sequences come from a man younger than 35 in good health and CMV-seropositive. Both conserved end residues are part of each CDR3. Fields, in order: V gene, J gene, D gene, clone size, CDR3 protein, CDR3 DNA. A D gene is named only where the DNA matches it firmly. Only part of the rows carry a size: once, few, many, or a class if the clone is expanded.

TRBV27,TRBJ1-4,.,few,CASKRLTNEKLFF,TGTGCCAGCAAGAGGCTGACTAATGAAAAACTGTTTTTT
TRBV7-9,TRBJ2-3,TRBD1,.,CASSLAGSGGWDTQYF,TGTGCCAGCAGCTTAGCAGGTTCAGGGGGTTGGGATACGCAGTATTTT
TRBV10-1,TRBJ1-1,TRBD1,.,CASSESRQGRAEAFF,TGCGCCAGCAGTGAGTCCCGACAGGGGCGGGCTGAAGCTTTCTTT
TRBV28,TRBJ1-3,.,.,CASSRGPRNTIYF,TGTGCCAGCAGTAGGGGCCCTCGAAACACCATATATTTT
TRBV6-5,TRBJ1-1,.,.,CASSSTGFTEAFF,TGTGCCAGCAGTTCAACAGGGTTCACTGAAGCTTTCTTT
TRBV29-1,TRBJ2-3,.,once,CSVEDPTGISADTQYF,TGCAGCGTTGAAGACCCAACAGGGATTTCAGCAGATACGCAGTATTTT
TRBV6-1,TRBJ1-3,.,.,CASRAGSGNTIYF,TGTGCCAGCAGGGCAGGGTCTGGAAACACCATATATTTT
TRBV6-4,TRBJ2-3,TRBD2,once,CAGSDSTSGDTDTQYF,TGTGCCGGCAGTGACTCGACTAGCGGGGACACAGATACGCAGTATTTT
TRBV7-6,TRBJ1-1,.,.,CASSPRRGAVNTEAFF,TGTGCCAGCAGCCCGAGACGGGGAGCGGTGAACACTGAAGCTTTCTTT
TRBV6-5,TRBJ1-2,.,once,CASSRERSKGYTF,TGTGCCAGCAGCCGAGAGCGGTCGAAGGGCTACACCTTC
TRBV6-5,TRBJ2-7,.,.,CASSPLIPEHEQYF,TGTGCCAGCAGTCCCCTTATCCCGGAGCACGAGCAGTACTTC
TRBV6-1,TRBJ2-2,.,.,CASSPSGLVGELFF,TGTGCCAGCAGTCCCAGCGGGTTGGTAGGGGAGCTGTTTTTT
TRBV5-4,TRBJ1-2,TRBD1,.,CASSSLGIQGFGYTF,TGTGCCAGCAGCTCCCTTGGAATACAGGGGTTTGGCTACACCTTC
TRBV5-1,TRBJ1-1,TRBD1,.,CASSLLGTGGTMNTEAFF,TGCGCCAGCAGCTTGTTGGGGACAGGGGGTACGATGAACACTGAAGCTTTCTTT
TRBV28,TRBJ1-5,.,few,CATKAGTQPQHF,TGTGCCACCAAAGCGGGGACCCAGCCCCAGCATTTT
TRBV25-1,TRBJ1-4,TRBD1,.,CASSEGGQGKFEKLFF,TGTGCCAGCAGTGAAGGAGGACAGGGAAAATTTGAAAAACTGTTTTTT
TRBV11-2,TRBJ2-7,TRBD1,.,CASSPRDRGGLEQYF,TGTGCCAGCAGCCCGCGCGACAGGGGTGGCCTCGAGCAGTACTTC
TRBV2,TRBJ2-5,.,.,CASSAGTLSGWQETQYF,TGTGCCAGCAGTGCCGGGACACTCTCAGGGTGGCAAGAGACCCAGTACTTC
TRBV28,TRBJ1-5,.,.,CASSFGGIQPQHF,TGTGCCAGCAGTTTTGGGGGGATTCAGCCCCAGCATTTT
TRBV18,TRBJ2-3,.,.,CASSPGLPEEDTQYF,TGTGCCAGCTCACCAGGACTACCGGAGGAAGATACGCAGTATTTT
TRBV7-9,TRBJ1-2,TRBD1,.,CASSPRSDRGNGYTF,TGTGCCAGCAGCCCTAGGTCGGACAGGGGCAATGGCTACACCTTC
TRBV7-6,TRBJ2-2,.,.,CASTLNVPGTPYTGELFF,TGTGCCAGCACTCTAAACGTTCCAGGGACACCTTACACCGGGGAGCTGTTTTTT
TRBV5-6,TRBJ2-7,.,.,CASSGTGAYEQYF,TGTGCCAGCAGCGGGACGGGGGCCTACGAGCAGTACTTC
TRBV27,TRBJ2-1,TRBD1,once,CASSPGQGYRNEQFF,TGTGCCAGCAGTCCAGGACAGGGTTATCGGAATGAGCAGTTCTTC
TRBV6-5,TRBJ2-2,TRBD1,.,CASSYSRQGGGELFF,TGTGCCAGCAGTTACTCCAGACAGGGTGGGGGGGAGCTGTTTTTT
TRBV7-2,TRBJ2-2,TRBD2,.,CASRGGGNTGELFF,TGTGCCAGTCGCGGGGGGGGAAACACCGGGGAGCTGTTTTTT
TRBV6-1,TRBJ1-2,TRBD1,few,CASRPTGGANYGYTF,TGTGCCAGCAGGCCGACAGGGGGCGCAAACTATGGCTACACCTTC
TRBV27,TRBJ2-3,TRBD2,few,CASSLQTSGTDTQYF,TGTGCCAGCAGTTTACAGACTAGCGGCACAGATACGCAGTATTTT
TRBV6-4,TRBJ1-2,TRBD1,.,CASSEGTGEYYGYTF,TGTGCCAGCAGTGAAGGGACAGGGGAGTACTATGGCTACACCTTC
TRBV5-1,TRBJ2-2,.,.,CASFGGGANTGELFF,TGCGCCAGCTTCGGAGGGGGGGCCAACACCGGGGAGCTGTTTTTT
TRBV14,TRBJ1-3,.,few,CASSQFSGKAGNTIYF,TGTGCCAGCAGCCAATTCTCTGGCAAAGCTGGAAACACCATATATTTT
TRBV6-6,TRBJ1-5,.,.,CAAGNPNQPQHF,TGTGCCGCGGGAAACCCAAATCAGCCCCAGCATTTT
TRBV15,TRBJ2-5,TRBD1,.,CATSRDWGQLQETQYF,TGTGCCACCAGCAGAGACTGGGGACAGTTACAAGAGACCCAGTACTTC
TRBV29-1,TRBJ1-1,TRBD1,few,CSVERQGFMNTEAFF,TGCAGCGTTGAAAGACAGGGCTTCATGAACACTGAAGCTTTCTTT
TRBV7-2,TRBJ1-1,TRBD1,.,CASSLVSGGGLTEAFF,TGTGCCAGCAGCTTAGTCAGCGGAGGGGGCCTCACTGAAGCTTTCTTT
TRBV9,TRBJ2-1,.,.,CASSVALAYNEQFF,TGTGCCAGCAGCGTAGCTCTAGCATACAATGAGCAGTTCTTC
TRBV7-2,TRBJ1-5,.,.,CASSYAQGRSNQPQHF,TGTGCCAGCAGCTACGCGCAGGGGCGAAGCAATCAGCCCCAGCATTTT
TRBV7-6,TRBJ2-1,TRBD2,once,CASSPGLAGEGRNEQFF,TGTGCCAGCAGCCCCGGACTAGCGGGGGAGGGTAGGAATGAGCAGTTCTTC
TRBV4-1,TRBJ2-5,.,.,CASSQTGIGQETQYF,TGCGCCAGCAGCCAAACAGGGATCGGTCAAGAGACCCAGTACTTC
TRBV9,TRBJ1-2,TRBD1,.,CASSPPQGAVGYTF,TGTGCCAGCAGCCCCCCACAGGGGGCCGTTGGCTACACCTTC
TRBV6-5,TRBJ2-7,.,once,CASSFRGYEQYF,TGTGCCAGCAGTTTCAGGGGCTACGAGCAGTACTTC
TRBV2,TRBJ1-2,.,.,CASSEDWGSYGYTF,TGTGCCAGCAGTGAAGATTGGGGCAGCTATGGCTACACCTTC